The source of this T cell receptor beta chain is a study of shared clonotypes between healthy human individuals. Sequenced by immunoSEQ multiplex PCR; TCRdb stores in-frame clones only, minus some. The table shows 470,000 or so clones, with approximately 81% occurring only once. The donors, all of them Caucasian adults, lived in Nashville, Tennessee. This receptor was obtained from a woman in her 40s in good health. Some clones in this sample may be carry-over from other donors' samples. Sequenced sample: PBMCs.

CDR3: CASSSSLGRTDTQYF. The CDR3 region has the DNA TGTGCCAGCAGTTCGTCTCTGGGACGCACAGATACGCAGTATTTT. The chain recombines TRBV27 with TRBJ2-3; TRBD1 or TRBD2 may be the D gene (5 bases each). The V gene's germline CDR1 is MNHEY and CDR2 SMNVEV (reference sequence). V lost 4 bases and J 1 base, leaving 12 bases between the germline ends. CDR3 size: 15 residues.